Below, one TCR beta chain is given with its context. Its antigen is unidentified. This sample was included in a study of T cell responses to AZD1222 COVID-19 vaccine. Points from the study as a whole: Spike as a whole was targeted by vaccine-associated CD4 TCRs, dominant at 160-218 and 743-854. A mostly white British donor set with more females was recruited, and clonal diversity was possibly underestimated. At study baseline, merely a handful of AZD1222 recipients were seropositive.

The assay was immunoSEQ multiplex PCR, and TCRdb's table has in-frame clones only and misses some. The sample holds under 150,000 clones, 85% to 95% seen once. J was trimmed by 3 bases and V by 5 bases; bases with no gene match: 17. Looked up from germline, CDR1 is MGHRA and CDR2 is YSYEKL. The CDR3 contains 18 residues. The input for sequencing was peripheral blood, taken 28 days after the second AZD1222 dose. V and J are TRBV4-1 and TRBJ1-2; 8 nucleotides agree with TRBD1. The TCR comes from an adult who received the AZD1222 COVID-19 vaccine. The chain's CDR3 is CASSSPGTGLRGYYGYTF. The DNA of the CDR3 is TGCGCCAGCAGCTCTCCCGGGACAGGTCTTCGTGGGTACTATGGCTACACCTTC.